These T cell receptor beta chains were read from a single sample in a study of cytomegalovirus exposure and HLA in healthy donors. Produced via immunoSEQ multiplex PCR; TCRdb's table is partial and in-frame only. In the table there are about 140,000 clones, 70% to 80% of which are singletons. Source material: PBMCs. The receptors shown here come from a woman between 18 and 29 years old in good health and CMV-seropositive. Both conserved end residues are part of each CDR3. A D gene is named only where the DNA matches it firmly. Only part of the rows carry a size: once, few, many, or a class if the clone is expanded.

CDR3 DNA: TGTGCCAGCAGCTTAGGACAGGCCGGGGAGCTGTTTTTT
CDR3 protein: CASSLGQAGELFF
clone size: .
V gene: TRBV11-2
D gene: .
J gene: TRBJ2-2

CDR3 DNA: TGTGCCAGCAGTTACAGGTCGACAGGGAACACTGAAGCTTTCTTT
CDR3 protein: CASSYRSTGNTEAFF
clone size: .
V gene: TRBV6-6
D gene: .
J gene: TRBJ1-1

CDR3 DNA: TGTGCCAGCAGCGCGGGGATCGGGGCCAACGTCCTGACTTTC
CDR3 protein: CASSAGIGANVLTF
clone size: .
V gene: TRBV7-9
D gene: .
J gene: TRBJ2-6

CDR3 DNA: TGTGCCAGCAGCCGGCCGGGACTAGCGGGGAGCTCCTACAATGAGCAGTTCTTC
CDR3 protein: CASSRPGLAGSSYNEQFF
clone size: .
V gene: TRBV5-4
D gene: TRBD2
J gene: TRBJ2-1

CDR3 DNA: TGTGCCAGCAGCCCACAGGGGGTGAACACTGAAGCTTTCTTT
CDR3 protein: CASSPQGVNTEAFF
clone size: .
V gene: TRBV6-1
D gene: TRBD1
J gene: TRBJ1-1

CDR3 DNA: TGTGCCAGCAGTTACGTACAGAATTCCTACAATGAGCAGTTCTTC
CDR3 protein: CASSYVQNSYNEQFF
clone size: once
V gene: TRBV28
D gene: .
J gene: TRBJ2-1

CDR3 DNA: TGTGCCAGCAGCTTACATCGGGTCGTCGGCGAGCAGTACTTC
CDR3 protein: CASSLHRVVGEQYF
clone size: once
V gene: TRBV11-2
D gene: .
J gene: TRBJ2-7

CDR3 DNA: TGTGCCAGCAGGAGGGACAACGATAATTCACCCCTCCACTTT
CDR3 protein: CASRRDNDNSPLHF
clone size: .
V gene: TRBV7-9
D gene: .
J gene: TRBJ1-6

CDR3 DNA: TGTGCCAGCAGAGCGACTGACTCCTATGGCTACACCTTC
CDR3 protein: CASRATDSYGYTF
clone size: once
V gene: TRBV2
D gene: .
J gene: TRBJ1-2

CDR3 DNA: TGTGCCATCAGTGGGGTTGGGGGCGGGGAGCAGTTCTTC
CDR3 protein: CAISGVGGGEQFF
clone size: once
V gene: TRBV10-3
D gene: .
J gene: TRBJ2-1

CDR3 DNA: TGCAGCGTTGAGTCATATGGGCAGAAACCTAACTATGGCTACACCTTC
CDR3 protein: CSVESYGQKPNYGYTF
clone size: few
V gene: TRBV29-1
D gene: .
J gene: TRBJ1-2

CDR3 DNA: TGTGCCAGCAGTGAAGTACAATATAGCAATCAGCCCCAGCATTTT
CDR3 protein: CASSEVQYSNQPQHF
clone size: .
V gene: TRBV6-1
D gene: .
J gene: TRBJ1-5

CDR3 DNA: TGTGCCAGCACACGAGGGCAGGGGGATTCCTACGAGCAGTACTTC
CDR3 protein: CASTRGQGDSYEQYF
clone size: .
V gene: TRBV5-4
D gene: TRBD1
J gene: TRBJ2-7

CDR3 DNA: TGTGCCAGCAGTACGTATGGGACAGGGGACAATGAGCAGTTCTTC
CDR3 protein: CASSTYGTGDNEQFF
clone size: once
V gene: TRBV6-1
D gene: TRBD1
J gene: TRBJ2-1

CDR3 DNA: TGCGCCAGCAGCCAAGGGGGGGATATGGGTCGAGGACAATACACCTTC
CDR3 protein: CASSQGGDMGRGQYTF
clone size: .
V gene: TRBV4-3
D gene: .
J gene: TRBJ1-2

CDR3 DNA: TGTGCCAGCAGCTTGGAGGGACAGGGGTCAACTACATATGAGCAGTTCTTC
CDR3 protein: CASSLEGQGSTTYEQFF
clone size: .
V gene: TRBV11-2
D gene: TRBD1
J gene: TRBJ2-1

CDR3 DNA: TGTGCCAGCAGTGAATGGCCAGATACGCAGTATTTT
CDR3 protein: CASSEWPDTQYF
clone size: .
V gene: TRBV6-1
D gene: .
J gene: TRBJ2-3